The clone carrying this TCR beta chain was detected ten times or more. The antigen is unknown. TCRdb processed the 5' RACE reads anew with MiXCR; each CDR3 protein has one entry. The sample lists roughly 27,000 distinct CDR3 sequences, about 5% occurring once. These data are taken from a study of T cells after yellow fever vaccination. Study-wide findings and caveats: Post-booster repertoires again held most primary-vaccination clones (roughly 96% CD4, roughly 88% CD8). Peaking faster, on day 5 versus 15, the secondary response was nonetheless weaker. The CD4 and CD8 compartments had a small share of their clonotypes in common.

Sequencing was performed on CD8+ T cells sorted from PBMCs, taken 10 days after the yellow fever booster vaccination. The clonotype comes from a man aged 30 to 45 who received the YFV17D yellow fever vaccine.

CDR3 loop: CASSDPGTGTYGYTF. Written as DNA, the CDR3 is TGTGCCAGCAGCGATCCGGGAACAGGCACCTATGGCTACACCTTC. V and J are TRBV6-1 and TRBJ1-2; D possibly corresponds to TRBD1 (5 bases). V lost 6 bases to trimming and J lost 4 bases, with 18 bases between them. Germline CDR1 is MNHNS and CDR2 is SASEGT. The CDR3 has 15 residues.